The 20 T cell receptor beta chains below all came from one sample that was sequenced in a study of human T cells and chemical hapten exposure. Via MiXCR, TCRdb re-called the RACE reads, giving one row per CDR3 protein. The table lists 75,000 to 80,000 distinct CDR3 sequences, 8.5% to 10% of them singletons, with about 1.7% in the top ten. Time point meaning: healthy volunteer bleed at 6 weeks. Total RNA was extracted from unfractionated whole blood. The sample consisted of whole blood. The receptors originated from a female donor in good health. Some clones in this sample may be carry-over from other donors' samples.

The chain joins TRBV5-1 to TRBJ1-4, with TRBD1 matching over 9 bases. The germline gives CDR1 SGHRS, CDR2 YFSETQ. Germline trimming cut 4 bases from V and 8 bases from J; bases unmatched to any gene: 6. The CDR3 contains 14 residues. The CDR3 sequence: CASSQQGASEKLFF. DNA for the CDR3: TGCGCCAGCAGCCAACAGGGGGCTTCCGAAAAACTGTTTTTT.

This clonotype was recorded at least ten times. The chain couples TRBV19 to TRBJ1-1, with D unclear. CDR1 and CDR2 from the germline V gene are LNHDA and SQIVND (reference sequence). This CDR3 region has 13 residues. V was clipped by 9 bases and J by 0 bases, with 11 bases between them. CDR3 in amino acids: CASSETMNTEAFF. CDR3 bases: TGTGCCAGCAGTGAAACTATGAACACTGAAGCTTTCTTT. Combining the CDR3 with reference TRBV19 and TRBJ1-1 gives the whole variable domain DGGITQSPKYLFRKEGQNVTLSCEQNLNHDAMYWYRQDPGQGLRLIYYSQIVNDFQKGDIAEGYSVSREKKESFPLTVTSAQKNPTAFYLCASSETMNTEAFFGQGTRLTVV.

This clonotype was counted ten times or more. This chain connects TRBV2 to TRBJ1-5; 9 bases map to TRBD1. With V trimmed by 7 bases and J by 4 bases, 2 bases remained unmatched. The CDR3 is made up of 13 amino acids. Germline values: CDR1 SNHLY, CDR2 FYNNEI. The CDR3 protein is CASKGQGNQPQHF. The DNA of the CDR3 is TGTGCCAGCAAGGGACAGGGTAATCAGCCCCAGCATTTT.

This clonotype was picked up many times. This chain uses TRBV6-1 with TRBJ2-2; D remains ambiguous. Germline V gene data show CDR1 as MNHNS and CDR2 as SASEGT. V lost 7 bases and J 4 bases, leaving 4 bases between the germline ends. The CDR3 spans 11 residues. CDR3 sequence: CASTLTGELFF. The DNA for the CDR3 is TGTGCCAGCACTCTCACCGGGGAGCTGTTTTTT.

This clonotype was counted many times. The J gene is TRBJ1-1, the V gene TRBV3-1; TRBD1 matches 7 bases. CDR1 is LGHDT, CDR2 YNNKEL, per germline (reference sequence). Trimming took 4 bases from V and 6 from J; bases not matched to a gene: 8. CDR3 length: 14 amino acids. CDR3: CASSPWDRGSEAFF. The CDR3 nucleotides read TGTGCCAGCAGCCCCTGGGACAGAGGGTCTGAAGCTTTCTTT.

As to this clonotype: With a much larger clone just one base away, this may be a read error. The J gene is TRBJ1-2, the V gene TRBV12-3 or TRBV12-4; TRBD1 might be the D (5 bases). The CDR3 runs 13 residues. V lost 4 bases, J lost 4 bases, and 10 bases lay in between. DNA for the CDR3: TGTGCCAGCAGTTCCATAGGGGTCTATGGCTACACCTTC. It codes for CASSSIGVYGYTF.

This clonotype turned up a few times. The V call is TRBV6-1, the J call TRBJ2-7, with 10 bases that match TRBD1. From germline, CDR1 is MNHNS and CDR2 SASEGT. Trimming at V came to 8 bases and at J to 4 bases, leaving 2 bases not matched to a gene. This CDR3 comprises 12 residues. CDR3 coding DNA: TGTGCCAGCCGGGACAGGGGATACGAGCAGTACTTC. Its translation is CASRDRGYEQYF.

Many counts were recorded for this clonotype. The chain links TRBV20-1 to TRBJ1-5; no definite D call. Germline lookup yields CDR1 DFQATT and CDR2 SNEGSKA (reference sequence). CDR3 length equals 13 residues. V was cut by 3 bases and J by 2 bases, with 8 bases left in between. The CDR3 coding sequence is TGCAGTGCTAGTTTGGGCGGCAATCAGCCCCAGCATTTT. Protein product: CSASLGGNQPQHF.

The CDR3 here is CASSSRTSGGNWETQYF. The CDR3 DNA is TGTGCCAGCAGCTCCCGGACTAGCGGGGGGAATTGGGAGACCCAGTACTTC. The gene calls are TRBV7-3 and TRBJ2-5, with 14 positions matching TRBD2. Trimming took 4 bases from V and 5 from J; bases not matched to a gene: 9. The CDR3 is 17 amino acids. Germline-derived CDR1 and CDR2 are SGHTA and FQGTGA.

This clonotype came up many times. The genes are TRBV13 and TRBJ1-3, with D uncertain. CDR1 is PRHDT and CDR2 is FYEKMQ in the germline V gene (reference sequence). The ends were cut back, 5 bases at V and 7 bases at J, with 12 bases in the middle. The CDR3 loop spans 13 amino acids. CDR3 residues: CASSLLLRNTIYF. The CDR3 region has the DNA TGTGCCAGCAGCCTCCTCTTGCGTAACACCATATATTTT.

Of note for this clonotype: Sequence at one end of the junction differs from germline and may be a read error. CDR3 loop: CVISGLSEQYF. CDR3 bases: TGTGTCATCAGCGGACTCAGCGAGCAGTACTTC. This chain connects TRBV10-3 to TRBJ2-7; D might be TRBD2 (5 bases). The germline gives CDR1 ENHRY, CDR2 SYGVKD. The CDR3 runs to 11 residues.

V is TRBV12-5 and J is TRBJ1-1, with D possibly matching TRBD1 (6 bases). Germline values: CDR1 LGHNT, CDR2 FRNRAP. V shed 3 bases and J shed 6 bases, with 17 bases lying between them. The CDR3 is 15 residues long. CDR3 protein: CASGFSRGAAPEAFF. The CDR3, as DNA: TGTGCTAGTGGTTTCTCAAGGGGGGCAGCCCCTGAAGCTTTCTTT. Full variable domain (rest looked up from reference TRBV12-5 and TRBJ1-1): DARVTQTPRHKVTEMGQEVTMRCQPILGHNTVFWYRQTMMQGLELLAYFRNRAPLDDSGMPKDRFSAEMPDATLATLKIQPSEPRDSAVYFCASGFSRGAAPEAFFGQGTRLTVV.

This clonotype was observed many times. Because the CDR3 is missing its conserved closing phenylalanine or tryptophan, this is likely a read error. The DNA is left out, because the CDR3 cannot be placed on it with certainty; the CDR3 is given as TCRdb lists it. The gene calls are TRBV6-2 or TRBV6-3 and TRBJ2-7; the table's D gene call, TRBD1, was not cross checked with the DNA. Germline V gene sequence: CDR1 MNHEY, CDR2 SVGEGT. Inclusive of both ends, the CDR3 amounts to 11 amino acids. CDR3 in amino acids: CASMQRDRGAP.

This clonotype was observed at least ten times. This rearrangement joins TRBV6-1 to TRBJ2-1; D uncertain. From germline, CDR1 is MNHNS and CDR2 SASEGT. Trimming took off 8 bases at V and 0 bases at J, with 8 bases between the two ends. The CDR3 extends over 13 amino acids. The CDR3 loop is CASHPSSYNEQFF. CDR3 DNA: TGTGCCAGCCACCCGAGCTCCTACAATGAGCAGTTCTTC.

The chain joins TRBV7-3 to TRBJ2-4, with 11 bases that match TRBD2. Germline CDR1 and CDR2: SGHTA and FQGTGA. The ends lost 6 bases at V and 6 bases at J; junction bases unmatched: 7. The CDR3 runs 15 residues. CDR3 region: CASSFSGGAGNIQYF. In DNA form, the CDR3 reads TGTGCCAGCAGTTTTAGCGGGGGGGCCGGAAACATTCAGTACTTC.

This clonotype appeared a few times. The chain employs TRBV6-2 or TRBV6-3 and TRBJ1-1; 9 positions match TRBD1. V trimming: 5 bases; J trimming: 2 bases; junction bases outside the gene matches: 9. This CDR3 is 16 amino acids long. Germline CDR1 reads MNHEY; CDR2 reads SVGEGT. The CDR3 nucleotides read TGTGCCAGCAGTCTACGGACAGGGGTCAAAAACACTGAAGCTTTCTTT. Amino acids: CASSLRTGVKNTEAFF.

This clonotype has at least ten counts. The chain combines TRBV18 with TRBJ2-5; tentative D call: TRBD1 (5 bases). The CDR3 covers 13 residues. The germline V gene has CDR1 KGHSH and CDR2 LQKENI. V lost 1 base and J lost 3, with 6 bases in between. The CDR3 DNA follows: TGTGCCAGCTCACCACGCAGGGAAGAGACCCAGTACTTC. The encoded protein is CASSPRREETQYF.

The rearrangement uses TRBV6-1 and TRBJ2-1, with D possibly TRBD1 on 5 matching bases. V was clipped by 8 bases and J by 4 bases, with 21 bases between them. CDR3 length equals 16 residues. The V gene's germline CDR1 is MNHNS and CDR2 SASEGT. The CDR3 is CASFGDHLDRYNEQFF. The CDR3 DNA reads TGTGCCAGCTTCGGCGACCACTTAGACAGATACAATGAGCAGTTCTTC.

The rearrangement joins TRBV25-1 to TRBJ2-6; no firm D call. The length of the CDR3 is 17 residues. Germline V CDR1 and CDR2: MGHDK, SYGVNS. V lost 0 bases and J 0 bases, leaving 9 bases between the germline ends. CDR3 coding DNA: TGTGCCAGCAGTGAATATAAGGGAAGCTCTGGGGCCAACGTCCTGACTTTC. Protein: CASSEYKGSSGANVLTF.

This clonotype was recorded at least ten times. The rearrangement joins TRBV5-1 to TRBJ2-5, with D unresolved. Per the germline V gene, CDR1 is SGHRS and CDR2 is YFSETQ. CDR3 size: 11 residues. V was pared by 2 bases and J by 1 base, with 0 bases between. This chain's CDR3 is CASSFQETQYF. CDR3 coding DNA: TGCGCCAGCAGCTTCCAAGAGACCCAGTACTTC.